The text below deals with one TCR beta chain. The assay was immunoSEQ multiplex PCR, and TCRdb's table has in-frame clones only and misses some. The repertoire includes some 330,000 clones, roughly 88% of them detected once, and 0.65% to 0.85% sits in the top ten. CDR1 MNHEY and CDR2 SVGAGI come from the germline V gene. V dropped 2 bases and J dropped 6 bases, with 14 bases sitting between them. The CDR3 length is 14 residues. This specimen comes from a study of cytomegalovirus exposure and HLA in healthy donors. The sequencing input was PBMCs. This chain connects TRBV6-5 to TRBJ2-7; a weak D match, TRBD2 (6 bases). This sequence originates from a woman between 18 and 30 years old in good health and CMV-seronegative. The CDR3 sequence is CASSYGLFGGEQYF. CDR3 nucleotides: TGTGCCAGCAGTTACGGCTTGTTCGGGGGCGAGCAGTACTTC.